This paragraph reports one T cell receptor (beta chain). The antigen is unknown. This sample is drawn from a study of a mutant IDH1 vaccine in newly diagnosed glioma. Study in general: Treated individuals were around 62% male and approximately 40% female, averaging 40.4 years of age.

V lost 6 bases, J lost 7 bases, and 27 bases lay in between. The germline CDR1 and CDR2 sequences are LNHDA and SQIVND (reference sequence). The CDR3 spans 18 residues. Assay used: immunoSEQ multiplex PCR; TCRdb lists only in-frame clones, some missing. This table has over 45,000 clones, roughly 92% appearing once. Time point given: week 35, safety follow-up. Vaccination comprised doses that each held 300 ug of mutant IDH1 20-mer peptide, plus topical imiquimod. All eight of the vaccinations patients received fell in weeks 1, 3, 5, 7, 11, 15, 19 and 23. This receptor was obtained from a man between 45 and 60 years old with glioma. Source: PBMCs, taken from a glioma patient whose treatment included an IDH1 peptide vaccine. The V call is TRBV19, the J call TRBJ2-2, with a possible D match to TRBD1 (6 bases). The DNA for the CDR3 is TGTGCCAGTAGACGCCAATTAGACAGGAGACGAACCGGCGGGGAGCTGTTTTTT. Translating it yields CASRRQLDRRRTGGELFF.